This section outlines one T cell receptor (beta chain) sequence together with its context. The CDR3 sequence is 16 residues long. The trim removed 7 bases at V and 4 bases at J, leaving 14 bases unmatched. CDR1 is SGHRS, CDR2 YFSETQ, per germline. Some clones are missing from TCRdb's copy, which holds only in-frame ones; the method was immunoSEQ multiplex PCR. The sample shows about 200,000 clones, around 80% of them seen only once. This entry is derived from a study of blood T cell repertoires in COVID-19. The sample comprised peripheral blood. This clonotype originated in a man aged 50-60 years with active or convalescent COVID-19. The J gene is TRBJ2-3, the V gene TRBV5-1, with 8 bases aligning to TRBD2. The DNA for the CDR3 is TGCGCCAGCCGCAAAGAACGAGCGGGAGCCCCAGATACGCAGTATTTT. Translated: CASRKERAGAPDTQYF.